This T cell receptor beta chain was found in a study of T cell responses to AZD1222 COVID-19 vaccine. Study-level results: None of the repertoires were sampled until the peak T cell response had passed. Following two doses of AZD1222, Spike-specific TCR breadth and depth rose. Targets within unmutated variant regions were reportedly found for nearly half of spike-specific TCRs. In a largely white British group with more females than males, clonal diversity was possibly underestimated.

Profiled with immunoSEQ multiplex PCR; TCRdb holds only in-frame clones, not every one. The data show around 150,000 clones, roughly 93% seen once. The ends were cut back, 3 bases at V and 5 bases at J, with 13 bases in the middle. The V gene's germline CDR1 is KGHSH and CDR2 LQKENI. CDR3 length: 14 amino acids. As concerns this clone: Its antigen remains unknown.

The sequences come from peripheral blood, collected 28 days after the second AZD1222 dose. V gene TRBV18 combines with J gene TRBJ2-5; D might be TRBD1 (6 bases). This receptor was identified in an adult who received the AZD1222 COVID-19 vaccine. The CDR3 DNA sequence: TGTGCCAGCTCACCCCCGGACAGACGCGAGACCCAGTACTTC. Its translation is CASSPPDRRETQYF. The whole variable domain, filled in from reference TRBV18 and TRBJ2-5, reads NAGVMQNPRHLVRRRGQEARLRCSPMKGHSHVYWYRQLPEEGLKFMVYLQKENIIDESGMPKERFSAEFPKEGPSILRIQQVVRGDSAAYFCASSPPDRRETQYFGPGTRLLVL.